This is a list of T cell receptor beta chains from one sample in a study of OX40 agonist ivuxolimab in advanced cancers. Clones were sequenced by immunoSEQ multiplex PCR, and TCRdb holds only the in-frame ones, with some missing. There are roughly 6,300 clones in the sample; under 80% occur only once, and around 25% lies in the top ten. The starting material was CD4+ or CD8+ T cells sorted from blood, obtained in a trial of the OX40 agonist ivuxolimab. These receptor sequences come from an adult with an advanced solid tumor such as melanoma, head and neck, liver or kidney cancer. Each CDR3 is given with its conserved first and last residue. The D gene is left open where the match is weak. Expanded clones are given a class, and other clones once, few, many or no size at all.

j_call	clone_size	d_call	v_call	cdr3_aa	cdr3_nt
TRBJ2-7	-	-	TRBV13	CASSLMTRNYEQYF	TGTGCCAGCAGCTTGATGACTAGAAACTACGAGCAGTACTTC
TRBJ2-2	-	-	TRBV6-5	CASSYSTGELFF	TGTGCCAGCAGTTACTCTACCGGGGAGCTGTTTTTT
TRBJ2-7	-	TRBD1	TRBV11-2	CASSFGTGEVEQYF	TGTGCCAGCAGCTTCGGGACAGGGGAGGTCGAGCAGTACTTC
TRBJ1-6	large	TRBD1	TRBV27	CASSPGQYNSPLHF	TGTGCCAGCAGTCCGGGACAGTATAATTCACCCCTCCACTTT
TRBJ2-7	few	TRBD2	TRBV27	CASSQGGTSGHYEQYF	TGTGCCAGCAGTCAAGGGGGGACTAGCGGCCACTACGAGCAGTACTTC
TRBJ1-5	-	TRBD1	TRBV15	CATSFIGTANQPQHF	TGTGCCACCAGCTTCATAGGGACAGCCAATCAGCCCCAGCATTTT
TRBJ1-2	few	TRBD1	TRBV28	CASSWDREDGYTF	TGTGCCAGCAGTTGGGACAGGGAGGATGGCTACACCTTC
TRBJ2-7	-	TRBD2	TRBV7-9	CASSLGGGAYEQYF	TGTGCCAGCAGCTTAGGCGGGGGAGCCTACGAGCAGTACTTC
TRBJ2-2	-	TRBD2	TRBV6-6	CASSYSLGLAGELFF	TGTGCCAGCAGTTACTCCCTTGGACTAGCCGGGGAGCTGTTTTTT
TRBJ2-7	-	-	TRBV6-5	CATDIAYEQYF	TGTGCCACCGACATCGCTTACGAGCAGTACTTC
TRBJ2-4	few	-	TRBV5-1	CASSPQGAKNIQYF	TGCGCCAGCAGCCCGCAGGGAGCCAAAAACATTCAGTACTTC
TRBJ1-2	few	-	TRBV11-2	CASSPSGGEGYGYTF	TGTGCCAGCAGCCCCTCGGGGGGCGAAGGCTATGGCTACACCTTC
TRBJ2-1	-	-	TRBV10-3	CAIRGIEDNEQFF	TGTGCCATCAGGGGGATCGAGGACAATGAGCAGTTCTTC
TRBJ2-5	-	-	TRBV11-3	CASSLWGSQETQYF	TGTGCCAGCAGCTTATGGGGCTCGCAAGAGACCCAGTACTTC
TRBJ1-5	-	-	TRBV6-5	CASSYNSNSNQPQHF	TGTGCCAGCAGTTACAACAGCAATAGCAATCAGCCCCAGCATTTT
TRBJ1-5	once	-	TRBV28	CASNEGGTNQPQHF	TGTGCCAGCAATGAGGGAGGGACAAATCAGCCCCAGCATTTT
TRBJ2-7	-	-	TRBV7-9	CASSLDHEQYF	TGTGCCAGCAGCCTAGACCATGAGCAGTACTTC
TRBJ2-1	-	-	TRBV6-5	CASSPALVAYNEQFF	TGTGCCAGCAGTCCGGCTCTAGTTGCCTACAATGAGCAGTTCTTC
TRBJ2-1	-	TRBD2	TRBV5-6	CASSWVLAGVHEQFF	TGTGCCAGCAGCTGGGTACTAGCGGGAGTCCATGAGCAGTTCTTC
TRBJ1-1	-	-	TRBV19	CASSIGAGTEAFF	TGTGCCAGTAGTATAGGGGCGGGGACTGAAGCTTTCTTT
TRBJ2-5	-	-	TRBV9	CASSVRGLPQETQYF	TGTGCCAGCAGCGTACGCGGGCTCCCCCAAGAGACCCAGTACTTC
TRBJ1-1	-	-	TRBV7-9	CASSFLGTLNTEAFF	TGTGCCAGCAGCTTCCTGGGGACGTTGAACACTGAAGCTTTCTTT
TRBJ2-7	-	TRBD1	TRBV4-1	CASSQDLGQGNEQYF	TGCGCCAGCAGCCAAGATCTGGGACAGGGCAACGAGCAGTACTTC
TRBJ1-1	-	-	TRBV6-5	CASSYFRRNTEAFF	TGTGCCAGCAGTTATTTCAGGCGGAACACTGAAGCTTTCTTT
TRBJ1-1	-	-	TRBV6-6	CASSYSKRYTEAFF	TGTGCCAGCAGTTACTCGAAAAGGTACACTGAAGCTTTCTTT
TRBJ2-1	-	TRBD2	TRBV27	CASSSGLEAGSYNEQFF	TGTGCCAGCAGTTCCGGACTAGAAGCGGGCTCCTACAATGAGCAGTTCTTC
TRBJ2-2	-	TRBD2	TRBV7-8	CASRYYEAGEATGELFF	TGTGCCAGCAGATATTACGAGGCGGGAGAGGCGACCGGGGAGCTGTTTTTT
TRBJ2-1	-	TRBD2	TRBV4-3	CASSQDWGGNYNEQFF	TGCGCCAGCAGCCAAGATTGGGGGGGAAACTACAATGAGCAGTTCTTC
TRBJ2-7	-	-	TRBV27	CASSLGGEYYEQYF	TGTGCCAGCAGTTTAGGCGGAGAGTACTACGAGCAGTACTTC
TRBJ2-3	-	-	TRBV4-3	CASSQDWWGDTQYF	TGCGCCAGCAGCCAAGATTGGTGGGGGGATACGCAGTATTTT
TRBJ2-3	-	TRBD2	TRBV7-3	CASSPGLREGTDTQYF	TGTGCCAGCAGCCCAGGGTTGCGGGAGGGGACAGATACGCAGTATTTT
TRBJ2-7	-	TRBD1	TRBV5-8	CASRQQGSYEQYF	TGTGCCAGCAGACAACAGGGGTCCTACGAGCAGTACTTC
TRBJ2-3	-	TRBD2	TRBV27	CASSLYSLREDSTDTQYF	TGTGCCAGCAGTTTATATAGCTTGCGGGAGGACTCCACAGATACGCAGTATTTT
TRBJ1-2	large	-	TRBV10-2	CASNGGGLGYTF	TGCGCCAGCAACGGGGGAGGGCTTGGCTACACCTTC
TRBJ1-5	-	-	TRBV5-6	CASSRMPNQPQHF	TGTGCCAGCAGCCGGATGCCCAATCAGCCCCAGCATTTT
TRBJ1-4	-	-	TRBV6-6	CASSPGESGKLFF	TGTGCCAGCAGCCCAGGGGAATCTGGAAAACTGTTTTTT
TRBJ1-1	-	-	TRBV9	CASSVAGGGSNTEAFF	TGTGCCAGCAGCGTAGCTGGCGGAGGGTCTAACACTGAAGCTTTCTTT
TRBJ1-4	-	-	TRBV7-9	CASSMLKDEKLFF	TGTGCCAGCAGCATGTTAAAGGATGAAAAACTGTTTTTT
TRBJ2-7	-	-	TRBV7-2	CASSSAGPLDEQYF	TGTGCCAGCAGCTCAGCGGGTCCTTTGGACGAGCAGTACTTC
TRBJ1-2	-	-	TRBV4-1	CASSHPGTSGYTF	TGCGCCAGCAGCCACCCCGGGACATCGGGCTACACCTTC
TRBJ1-1	-	-	TRBV13	CASSPLPGGTEAFF	TGTGCCAGCAGCCCTCTCCCGGGGGGCACTGAAGCTTTCTTT
TRBJ1-2	-	-	TRBV10-2	CASSEEAVGGYTF	TGCGCCAGCAGTGAGGAGGCAGTGGGAGGCTACACCTTC